A selection of T cell receptor beta chains follows, all from one sample in a study of T cells expressing NK-cell markers. No DNA is given; TCRdb re-called the 5' RACE reads and lists each CDR3 protein once. This sample lists roughly 390,000 distinct CDR3 sequences; its ten largest clones have around a tenth. Sequenced input: blood T cells: a sorted CD56 or NKG2C T cell subset, CD4+ or CD8+ T cells, or bulk PBMC T cells (not recorded which). The source is a woman in her 50s in good health. The CDR3 runs from the conserved cysteine through the conserved F or W.

cdr3_aa,j_call,v_call
CASAGTYEQYF,TRBJ2-7,TRBV3-1
CASSLQGEQFF,TRBJ2-1,TRBV11-2
CSASDGYGYTF,TRBJ1-2,TRBV20-1
CAIRSTVGTGSDTQYF,TRBJ2-3,TRBV10-3
CSGGTGRGGETQYF,TRBJ2-5,TRBV29-1
CASSEGTGEDEQFF,TRBJ2-1,TRBV9
CASSNTETQYF,TRBJ2-5,TRBV10-2
CASSQDLRLIEQFF,TRBJ2-1,TRBV4-2
CASSAAITYEQYF,TRBJ2-7,TRBV7-9
CSARDGSAGGWNEQFF,TRBJ2-1,TRBV20-1
CASSWVGVSNQPQHF,TRBJ1-5,TRBV7-8
CASSPGDTEAFF,TRBJ1-1,TRBV7-9
CATSDRTGGSETQYF,TRBJ2-5,TRBV24-1
CASSQDKQGELGFSSTDTQYF,TRBJ2-3,TRBV4-1
CAGSIGTGNAGNTIYF,TRBJ1-3,TRBV2
CASSQVGGPQSQETQYF,TRBJ2-5,TRBV3-1
CASRAGDYGYTF,TRBJ1-2,TRBV25-1
CASSSNLLASKNIQYF,TRBJ2-4,TRBV7-9
CASSSRTREVAQYF,TRBJ2-3,TRBV7-8
CASSSPGQETQYF,TRBJ2-5,TRBV5-1
CASSLGRGQNQPQHF,TRBJ1-5,TRBV12-3/TRBV12-4
CASSSTGVGGYTF,TRBJ1-2,TRBV27
CASTSGRWSEQFF,TRBJ2-1,TRBV27